This T cell receptor (beta chain) was observed in a study of shared clonotypes between healthy human individuals. Study-wide results and limits: The small donor group covered limited genetic and exposure diversity.

Trimming shortened V by 7 bases and J by 7 bases, and 17 bases separated the two germline ends. This CDR3 has 14 amino acids. From germline, CDR1 is LNHDA and CDR2 SQIVND (reference sequence). Donation came from healthy HIV-negative adults that had no recent acute infections or vaccinations. DNA at approximately 200 ng, tens of thousands of T cell genomes, went into sorted-subset replicate PCRs. Assay used: immunoSEQ multiplex PCR; TCRdb lists only in-frame clones, some missing. Of around 2.3 million clones listed, approximately 95% were seen once; the top ten hold approximately 0.13%. About this clone itself: Its antigen is unknown.

The clonotype was recovered from a man between 18 and 29 years old in good health. V gene TRBV19 combines with J gene TRBJ1-5; D may be TRBD1 (6 bases). The sample comprised naive CD4+ T cells sorted from blood. The subset is: CD45RA+ positively selected. CDR3 in DNA: TGTGCCAGTACCCTAGGGGGTGTATCGCAGCCCCAGCATTTT. This translates into CASTLGGVSQPQHF. Full variable domain (rest looked up from reference TRBV19 and TRBJ1-5): DGGITQSPKYLFRKEGQNVTLSCEQNLNHDAMYWYRQDPGQGLRLIYYSQIVNDFQKGDIAEGYSVSREKKESFPLTVTSAQKNPTAFYLCASTLGGVSQPQHFGDGTRLSIL.